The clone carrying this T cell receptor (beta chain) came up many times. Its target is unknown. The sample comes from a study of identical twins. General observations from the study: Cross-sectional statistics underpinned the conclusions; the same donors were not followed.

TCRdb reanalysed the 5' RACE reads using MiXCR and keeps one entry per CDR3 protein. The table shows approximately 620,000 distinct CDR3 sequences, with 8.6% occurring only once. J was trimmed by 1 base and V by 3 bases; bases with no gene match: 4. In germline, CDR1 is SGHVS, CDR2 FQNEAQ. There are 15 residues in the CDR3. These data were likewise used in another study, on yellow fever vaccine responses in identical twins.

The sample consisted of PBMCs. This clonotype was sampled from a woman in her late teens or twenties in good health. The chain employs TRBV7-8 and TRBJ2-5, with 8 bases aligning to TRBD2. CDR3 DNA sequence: TGTGCCAGCAGCTTGAGGCGGGAGGCCCAAGAGACCCAGTACTTC. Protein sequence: CASSLRREAQETQYF.